This is a list of T cell receptor beta chains from one sample in a study of shared clonotypes between healthy human individuals. Clones were sequenced by immunoSEQ multiplex PCR, and TCRdb holds only the in-frame ones, with some missing. The sample lists roughly 890,000 clones; about 92% were seen once. The material sequenced was naive CD8+ T cells sorted from blood. These receptor sequences come from a man between 25 and 39 years old in good health. Both conserved end residues are trimmed from each CDR3. Rows give clone size only sometimes, using once, few, many, or a class for an expanded clone.

-,TRBV27,ASRLAGGTDTQY
-,TRBV27,ASSLSLDYGYT
-,TRBV5-1,ASSLRGSEQY
-,TRBV30,AWSSQMTEAF
-,TRBV7-8,ASSSTRAFIYEQF
-,TRBV2,ASISATGVF
once,TRBV6-4,ASSDYFPGGEAF
-,TRBV6-6,ASTQTSLRLGTQY
-,TRBV4-3,ASSQDEGGRAYSYNEQF
-,TRBV7-9,ASSLVRVGHATDTQY
-,TRBV2,ANPGLAGVKTQY
-,TRBV10-1,ASSLRQGPNTGELF
-,TRBV11-2,ASSSDNIYEQY
-,TRBV27,ASSFASHWETQY
-,TRBV28,ASSLDRPTGELF
-,TRBV28,ASGPGTAYNEQF
-,TRBV7-9,ASLGDGTGSPGELF
-,TRBV9,ASSVGSSYEQY
-,TRBV9,ASSVEGTPGHETQY
-,TRBV7-9,ASSTPGQGGETQY
-,TRBV4-1,ASSQVLAGLYEQY
once,TRBV28,ASNEVSYEQY
-,TRBV7-9,ASSPSGFLEQY
-,TRBV5-8,ASSLAEFPLPQH
-,TRBV7-9,ASSLDGTGEETQY
-,TRBV19,ASMGESNQPQH
-,TRBV9,ASSAKGLAGADTQY
-,TRBV7-9,ASSPPGGNEQF
few,TRBV10-3,AIKREDADTQY
-,TRBV7-9,ASSTMGGRDEQF
-,TRBV27,ARTATARNVPGEQY
-,TRBV5-4,ASSLIGDPGNTIY
-,TRBV7-6,ASSLVGGPQY
once,TRBV28,ASSLGLGTDTQY
-,TRBV7-9,ASSLVVPNEQY
once,TRBV28,ASSLPSGRQETQY
-,TRBV27,ASSLLAGANEQF
-,TRBV14,ASSPSWQRSSYNEQF
once,TRBV6-1,ASDGDFSYEQY
-,TRBV6-4,ASSDAASSYNEQF
-,TRBV7-8,ASSLGTGGNQPQH
many,TRBV28,ASRANLGGNQPQH
-,TRBV6-1,ASSGLAGPGGNEQF
once,TRBV11-2,ASSLGGLYEQY
-,TRBV6-5,ASSSGRVYEQY
-,TRBV27,ASSTRLAEKETQY
-,TRBV5-4,ASSLGLSGSLPNEQF
-,TRBV7-6,ASSQFAGTGYEQY
-,TRBV7-9,ASSLVFRPYNEQF
once,TRBV4-1,ASSQNSAGVILEQF
-,TRBV10-2,ASSKQGALITGELF